This T cell receptor beta chain comes out of a study of T cell responses to AZD1222 COVID-19 vaccine. Notes on the study in general: An increase in Spike-specific TCR breadth and depth was observed after two AZD1222 doses. Within unmutated variant regions lay the reported targets of nearly half of spike-specific TCRs. Dominant CD4 TCR responses targeted spike regions 160-218 and 743-854.

This CDR3 spans 14 amino acids. Trimming cost V 8 bases and J 5 bases; bases outside gene matches: 5. The germline CDR1 and CDR2 sequences are MGHDK and SYGVNS. This clone was found once. The antigen is not known. The method was immunoSEQ multiplex PCR; TCRdb's version includes in-frame clones alone and lacks a portion of them. The sample records 150,000 or so clones, 88% being singletons. The genes are TRBV25-1 and TRBJ2-1; TRBD2 matches at 11 bases. This clonotype originated in an adult in good health. Here the sequenced sample was peripheral blood, taken on day 0 of AZD1222 vaccination. CDR3 sequence (DNA): TGTGCCAGCGAGCTAGCGGGGGGCGACAATGAGCAGTTCTTC. Translated, it gives CASELAGGDNEQFF.